This T cell receptor beta chain was sequenced during a study of vaccination effects on CD4 cells after COVID-19. About the research overall: Two convalescent donors provided samples 16 days and one week before vaccination. Regarding the study as a whole: Convalescent patients in the study were few, and early post-infection timepoints were absent. In convalescent patients, vaccine-induced clones largely differed from infection-induced clones.

Concerning this clone itself: Its antigen is as yet unknown.

TCRdb keeps only in-frame clones here, not all; method: immunoSEQ multiplex PCR. The table has about 26,000 clones, 70% to 80% seen once. V lost 2 bases and J 3 bases, leaving 11 bases between the germline ends. The germline V gene encodes CDR1 GTSNPN and CDR2 SVGIG (reference sequence). This CDR3 has 13 residues. Antigen-specific CD4+ T cells were expanded with viral peptide pools in the ViraFEST assay before sequencing. Isolating CD4+ T cells followed roughly ten days of culture. The person's infection with SARS-CoV-2, confirmed by PCR, took place between March and December 2020. The researchers cultured some 1.9 million PBMC per well with 7.5 to 10 IU/ml IL-2 and 8 to 10 ug/ml peptides.

This material consisted of CD4+ T cells from PBMCs cultured with HCoV-NL63 spike peptides, taken before COVID-19 vaccination. The rearrangement links TRBV30 to TRBJ2-7; no definite D call. The TCR sequence derives from a human donor who had a prior SARS-CoV-2 infection. This chain's CDR3 is CAWSQGFGYEQYF. The DNA of the CDR3 is TGTGCCTGGAGTCAAGGGTTCGGCTACGAGCAGTACTTC.